These 21 T cell receptor beta chains share one sample of origin, sequenced in a study of tumor and adjacent non-tumor tissue in lung cancer. A modified ARM-PCR protocol with three rounds of nested PCR amplified TCRbeta. TCRdb ran MiXCR on the multiplex PCR reads and lists one entry per CDR3 protein. The repertoire includes fewer than 120,000 distinct CDR3 sequences, nearly 85% of them detected once, and 22% sits in the top ten. RNA was extracted from bulk tissue without any cell sorting. Sequenced material: lung tumor tissue. These receptors were collected from a man between 65 and 79 years old with non-small cell lung cancer.

With respect to this clonotype: A junction end diverges from the germline sequence, so it may reflect a read error. The chain combines TRBV6-2 or TRBV6-3 with TRBJ2-1; D may be TRBD1 (5 bases). This CDR3 has 13 residues. In germline, CDR1 is MNHEY, CDR2 SVGEGT. The CDR3 nucleotides read TGTGCCAGCGACAGAGGCCGTTACAATGTGCAGTTCTTC. Translation gives CASDRGRYNVQFF.

With regard to this clonotype: Germline and junction disagree at one end, which may indicate a read error. This chain connects TRBV5-1 to TRBJ1-1; unclear D gene. This CDR3 is 14 amino acids long. Germline-derived CDR1 and CDR2 are SGHRS and YFSETQ. CDR3 coding DNA: TGTGCCAGCAGCAACGAGAGCCAGAACACTGAAGCTTTCTTT. Its protein is CASSNESQNTEAFF.

The V call is TRBV6-1, the J call TRBJ1-6, with D perhaps TRBD1 (6 bases). This CDR3 has 15 residues. Trimming shortened V by 7 bases and J by 9 bases, and 19 bases separated the two germline ends. Germline V lookup: CDR1 MNHNS, CDR2 SASEGT. CDR3 coding DNA: TGTGCCAGCAATCCACAGGGAAATGGAGGTTCACCCCTCCACTTT. Translated, it gives CASNPQGNGGSPLHF.

The chain combines TRBV10-3 with TRBJ2-1; weak D call: TRBD1 (6 bases). This CDR3 spans 13 amino acids. Germline CDR1 reads ENHRY; CDR2 reads SYGVKD. The germline V and J ends were trimmed by 10 bases and 0 bases, with 10 bases remaining between them. The CDR3 DNA reads as TGTGCCAGCACGGACAGCTCCTACAATGAGCAGTTCTTC. This sequence encodes CASTDSSYNEQFF.

Remarks on this clonotype: Likely a read error: the CDR3 ends without its conserved phenylalanine or tryptophan. This sequence joins TRBV14 and TRBJ1-2; D is possibly TRBD1 (5 bases). Germline loops: CDR1 SGHDN, CDR2 FVKESK. Trimming cost V 4 bases and J 7 bases, with 19 bases left between them. This CDR3 is 15 amino acids long. CDR3: CASSLSLPGTSGYTL. The DNA of the CDR3 is TGTGCCAGCAGCCTAAGCCTCCCGGGGACGAGTGGCTACACCTTA.

This clonotype has just a few counts. The chain uses TRBV10-3 and TRBJ2-2; possibly TRBD2 for D (5 bases). The CDR3 extends over 16 amino acids. Trimming took 7 bases from V and 12 from J, leaving 27 bases between them. Germline CDR1 reads ENHRY; CDR2 reads SYGVKD. CDR3 residues: CAITGRAAPGTGQLFF. In DNA form, the CDR3 reads TGTGCCATCACTGGGCGGGCTGCCCCGGGTACTGGGCAGCTGTTTTTT.

Note on this clonotype: Likely a read error: the CDR3 ends without its conserved phenylalanine or tryptophan. The limits of the CDR3 on the DNA are not certain, so only TCRdb's listed CDR3 is given. The rearrangement joins TRBV6-2 or TRBV6-3 to TRBJ2-1. The CDR3 spans 13 amino acids, including both terminal residues. Germline V lookup: CDR1 MNHEY, CDR2 SVGEGT. This CDR3 reads CASNRGGYSEQLL.

The chain combines TRBV5-4 with TRBJ1-5; perhaps TRBD1 as D (5 bases). Between the trimmed V and J ends, which lost 8 bases and 6 bases, there was a span of 18 bases. This CDR3 spans 14 amino acids. CDR1 and CDR2 from the germline V gene are SGHNT and YYREEE (reference sequence). The CDR3 coding sequence is TGTGCCAGTAGCGTGCAGGGCCGCATTCAGCCCCAGCATTTT. Translating it yields CASSVQGRIQPQHF. The full variable domain, rest sourced from reference TRBV5-4 and TRBJ1-5, is ETGVTQSPTHLIKTRGQQVTLRCSSQSGHNTVSWYQQALGQGPQFIFQYYREEENGRGNFPPRFSGLQFPNYSSELNVNALELDDSALYLCASSVQGRIQPQHFGDGTRLSIL.

A remark on this clonotype: No conserved phenylalanine or tryptophan is present at the end of the CDR3, so a read error is the likely explanation. V gene TRBV29-1 combines with J gene TRBJ1-1; 8 nucleotides line up with TRBD1. The germline V gene has CDR1 SQVTM and CDR2 ANQGSEA. The CDR3 length is 14 residues. CDR3 nucleotide sequence: TGTACCGTCTTCGGACAGGGAACCAAAACTGAAGCTTTCTGT. Encoded protein: CTVFGQGTKTEAFC.

This rearrangement joins TRBV4-1 to TRBJ2-5, with D maybe TRBD2 (6 bases). Germline V lookup: CDR1 MGHRA, CDR2 YSYEKL. V lost 6 bases to trimming and J lost 2 bases, with 22 bases between them. This CDR3 contains 17 residues. CDR3 sequence reads: CASSSGLPVDSQETQYF. The DNA for the CDR3 is TGCGCCAGCAGTTCGGGACTCCCAGTGGATTCACAAGAGACCCAGTACTTC.

The genes are TRBV12-5 and TRBJ2-2; D unresolved. The length of the CDR3 is 12 residues. V lost 6 bases, J lost 7 bases, and 9 bases lay in between. Germline V gene lookup returns CDR1 LGHNT and CDR2 FRNRAP. The CDR3 DNA sequence: TGTGCTAGTGGCCCCTGGGTCGGGGAGCTGTTTTTT. It translates to CASGPWVGELFF.

This clonotype was observed many times. This chain joins TRBV4-1 and TRBJ2-1; D tentatively fits TRBD1 or TRBD2 (5 bases each). Germline CDR1 MGHRA, CDR2 YSYEKL. Trimming took off 4 bases at V and 0 bases at J, with 34 bases between the two ends. CDR3 length equals 23 residues. The CDR3 DNA follows: TGCGCCAGCAGCCTGGGCTCGGGTGTCCAGGGACGGATAGCGTTGAGCTCCTACAATGAGCAGTTCTTC. This translates into CASSLGSGVQGRIALSSYNEQFF.

With respect to this clonotype: This CDR3 is missing its conserved last phenylalanine or tryptophan, likely due to a read error. The chain carries TRBV12-3 or TRBV12-4 and TRBJ1-6; D remains ambiguous. The CDR3 covers 14 residues. Trimming stripped 5 bases from V and 6 bases from J, with 11 bases between. The CDR3 nucleotides are TGTGCCAGCAGTCGGAGAGTCTGTAATTCACCCCTCCACTAT. Translation: CASSRRVCNSPLHY.

In the case of this clonotype: The junction departs from germline at one end; a sequencing error may be responsible. The rearrangement joins TRBV29-1 to TRBJ2-7, with D perhaps matching TRBD2 (6 bases). Germline V gene data show CDR1 as SQVTM and CDR2 as ANQGSEA. The length of the CDR3 is 14 residues. The CDR3 spells CSVERAGPTNEQYF. In nucleotides, the CDR3 is TGTAGCGTTGAAAGGGCGGGACCGACCAACGAGCAATACTTC.

There are a few counts of this clonotype. A much bigger clone sits one base away, suggesting this may be a read error. The V call is TRBV21-1, the J call TRBJ2-7; the table's D call, TRBD2, has no DNA check behind it. TRBV21-1 is a recognized pseudogene. This CDR3 contains 18 residues. This chain's CDR3 is CASGRWASERTGLYEQYF. CDR3 DNA: TGTGCCAGCGGCCGCTGGGCCTCCGAAAGGACCGGACTCTACGAGCAGTACTTC.

About this clonotype: This could be a read error, since a much larger clone is one nucleotide away. No conserved phenylalanine or tryptophan ends this CDR3, so it is likely a read error. The chain uses TRBV28 and TRBJ2-1, with 9 bases that match TRBD1. The length of the CDR3 is 16 residues. Germline V gene sequence: CDR1 MDHEN, CDR2 SYDVKM. Trimming removed 5 bases from V and 9 bases from J; junction bases left unmatched: 14. The CDR3 loop is CASSHIGNRGQGEQFS. The CDR3 coding sequence is TGTGCCAGCAGTCATATTGGGAACAGGGGGCAGGGTGAGCAGTTCTCC.

With regard to this clonotype: At one end, the junction sequence differs from germline, possibly due to a read error. This chain connects TRBV12-3 or TRBV12-4 to TRBJ2-3; 8 positions agree with TRBD1. This CDR3 spans 15 amino acids. In DNA form, the CDR3 reads TGTGCTAGCAGTGGGGGACAGGTTCACACAGATACGCATTATTTT. It is translated as CASSGGQVHTDTHYF.

The chain employs TRBV29-1 and TRBJ2-6; D not certain. Germline V gene lookup returns CDR1 SQVTM and CDR2 ANQGSEA. The CDR3 covers 12 residues. V dropped 1 base and J dropped 16 bases, with 14 bases sitting between them. The CDR3 region has the DNA TGCAGCGTTGAAGCTTGGGCCAATGTTCTGACTTTC. Translating it yields CSVEAWANVLTF.

This clonotype is classed as medium-sized (0.01 to 0.1%). The V gene is TRBV12-3 or TRBV12-4, the J gene TRBJ1-5; D remains ambiguous. The CDR3 has 12 residues. Trimming removed 5 bases at V and 7 bases at J, with 9 bases between. The CDR3 spells CASSPAGQPQHF. The CDR3 bases are TGTGCCAGCAGTCCCGCTGGCCAGCCCCAGCATTTT.

About this clonotype itself: This may arise from a read error, as a much more abundant clone is one base away. The rearrangement joins TRBV20-1 to TRBJ1-5; a weak D match, TRBD1 (6 bases). Germline values: CDR1 DFQATT, CDR2 SNEGSKA (reference sequence). The CDR3 is 14 residues long. Between the trimmed V and J ends, which lost 8 bases and 7 bases, there was a span of 21 bases. Here the CDR3 DNA reads TGCAGTACTAATGGGCTAACGGGGGCCCAGCCCCAGCATTTT. Protein product: CSTNGLTGAQPQHF.

The sample holds one count of this clonotype. Germline and junction disagree at one end, which may indicate a read error. J is TRBJ1-2 and V is TRBV4-3; 8 bases match TRBD1. The V gene's germline CDR1 is LGHNA and CDR2 YSLEER. The CDR3 is 14 residues long. In DNA, the CDR3 is TGCGCCAGCAGGCAAGACCCAGGGACAGGACGCTACACTTTC. It yields the protein CASRQDPGTGRYTF.